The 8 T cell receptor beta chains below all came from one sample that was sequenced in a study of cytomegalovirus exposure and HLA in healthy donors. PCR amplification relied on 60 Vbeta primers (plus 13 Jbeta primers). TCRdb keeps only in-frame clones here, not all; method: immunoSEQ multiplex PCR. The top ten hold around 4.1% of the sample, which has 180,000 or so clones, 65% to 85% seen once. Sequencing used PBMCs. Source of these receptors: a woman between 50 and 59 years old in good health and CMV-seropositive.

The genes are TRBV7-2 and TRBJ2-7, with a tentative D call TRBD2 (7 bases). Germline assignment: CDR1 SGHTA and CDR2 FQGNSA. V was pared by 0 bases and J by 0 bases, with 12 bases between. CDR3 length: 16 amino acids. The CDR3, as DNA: TGTGCCAGCAGCTTAGCGGGAGGGGGAATCTCCTACGAGCAGTACTTC. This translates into CASSLAGGGISYEQYF.

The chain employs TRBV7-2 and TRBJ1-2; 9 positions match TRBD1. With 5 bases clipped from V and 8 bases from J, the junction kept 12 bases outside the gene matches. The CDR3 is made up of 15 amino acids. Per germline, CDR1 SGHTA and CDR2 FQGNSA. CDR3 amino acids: CASSPGMDRGVGYTF. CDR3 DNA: TGTGCCAGCAGCCCGGGCATGGACAGGGGTGTGGGCTACACCTTC.

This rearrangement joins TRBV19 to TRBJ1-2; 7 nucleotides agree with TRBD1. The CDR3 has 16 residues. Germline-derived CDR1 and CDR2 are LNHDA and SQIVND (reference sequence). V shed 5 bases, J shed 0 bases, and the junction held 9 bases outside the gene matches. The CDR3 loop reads CASSPSRDRPNYGYTF. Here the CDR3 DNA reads TGTGCCAGTAGTCCTTCCCGGGACAGACCTAACTATGGCTACACCTTC.

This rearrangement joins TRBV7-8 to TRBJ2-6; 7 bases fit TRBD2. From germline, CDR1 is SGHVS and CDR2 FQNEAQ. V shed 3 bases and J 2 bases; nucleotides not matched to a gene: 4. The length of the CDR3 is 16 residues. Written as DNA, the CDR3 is TGTGCCAGCAGCTTCGGACGGGGGGCTGGGGCCAACGTCCTGACTTTC. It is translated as CASSFGRGAGANVLTF.

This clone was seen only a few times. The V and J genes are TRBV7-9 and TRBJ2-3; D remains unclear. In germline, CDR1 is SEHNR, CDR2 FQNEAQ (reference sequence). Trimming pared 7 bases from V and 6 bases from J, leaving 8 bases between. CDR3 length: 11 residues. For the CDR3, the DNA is TGTGCCAGCACCTCGTTGGATACGCAGTATTTT. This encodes CASTSLDTQYF.

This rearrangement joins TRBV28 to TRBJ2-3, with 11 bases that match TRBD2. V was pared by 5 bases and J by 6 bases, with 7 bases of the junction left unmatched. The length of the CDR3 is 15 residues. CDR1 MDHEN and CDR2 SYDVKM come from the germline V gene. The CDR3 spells CASSLAGGGIDTQYF. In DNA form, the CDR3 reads TGTGCCAGCAGTCTAGCGGGGGGTGGTATTGATACGCAGTATTTT.

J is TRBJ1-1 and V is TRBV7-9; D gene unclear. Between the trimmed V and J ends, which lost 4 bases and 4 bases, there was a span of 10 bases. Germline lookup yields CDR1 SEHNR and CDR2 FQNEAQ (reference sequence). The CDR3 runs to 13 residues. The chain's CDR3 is CASSSREATEAFF. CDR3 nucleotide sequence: TGTGCCAGCAGCTCTCGTGAGGCCACTGAAGCTTTCTTT.

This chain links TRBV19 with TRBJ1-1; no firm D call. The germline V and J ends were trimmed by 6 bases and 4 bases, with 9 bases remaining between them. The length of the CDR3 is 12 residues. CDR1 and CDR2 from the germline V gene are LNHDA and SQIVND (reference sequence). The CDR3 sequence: CASRKGGTEAFF. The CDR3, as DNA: TGTGCCAGTAGGAAGGGAGGCACTGAAGCTTTCTTT.